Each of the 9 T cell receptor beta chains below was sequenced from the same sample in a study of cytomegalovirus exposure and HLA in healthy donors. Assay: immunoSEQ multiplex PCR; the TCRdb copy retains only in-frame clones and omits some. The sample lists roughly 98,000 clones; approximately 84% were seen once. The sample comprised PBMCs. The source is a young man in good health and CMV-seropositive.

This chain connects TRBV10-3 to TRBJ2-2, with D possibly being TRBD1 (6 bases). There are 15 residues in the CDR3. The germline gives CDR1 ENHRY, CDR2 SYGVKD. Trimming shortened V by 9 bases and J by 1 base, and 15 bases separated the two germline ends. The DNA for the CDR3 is TGTGCCATGCACCGGGACACCGAGAACACCGGGGAGCTGTTTTTT. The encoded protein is CAMHRDTENTGELFF.

As DNA, the CDR3 is TGCAGCCACCCCAGTGGCAATCAGCCCCAGCATTTT. It codes for CSHPSGNQPQHF. The genes are TRBV29-1 and TRBJ1-5, with D uncertain. The CDR3 contains 12 residues. CDR1 and CDR2 (germline): SQVTM, ANQGSEA. Trimming removed 8 bases from V and 2 bases from J, with 10 bases in between.

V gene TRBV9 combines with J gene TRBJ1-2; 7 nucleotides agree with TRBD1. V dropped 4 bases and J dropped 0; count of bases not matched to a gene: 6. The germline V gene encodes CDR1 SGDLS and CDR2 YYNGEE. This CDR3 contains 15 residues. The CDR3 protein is CASSSRQGTNYGYTF. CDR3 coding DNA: TGTGCCAGCAGCTCCCGACAGGGAACTAACTATGGCTACACCTTC.

The CDR3 bases are TGTGCCAGCAGCCAAGTGGGACTAGCGGGCGATGAGCAGTTCTTC. Translating gives CASSQVGLAGDEQFF. The chain recombines TRBV14 with TRBJ2-1, with 12 nucleotides matching TRBD2. Germline lookup yields CDR1 SGHDN and CDR2 FVKESK. The CDR3 has 15 amino acids. The ends lost 1 base at V and 8 bases at J; junction bases unmatched: 3.

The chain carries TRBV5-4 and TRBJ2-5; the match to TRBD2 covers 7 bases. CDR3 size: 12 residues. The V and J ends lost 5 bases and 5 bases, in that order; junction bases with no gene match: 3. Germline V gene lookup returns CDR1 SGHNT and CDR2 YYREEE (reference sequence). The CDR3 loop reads CASRGLRETQYF. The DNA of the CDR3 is TGTGCCAGCAGGGGACTACGGGAGACCCAGTACTTC.

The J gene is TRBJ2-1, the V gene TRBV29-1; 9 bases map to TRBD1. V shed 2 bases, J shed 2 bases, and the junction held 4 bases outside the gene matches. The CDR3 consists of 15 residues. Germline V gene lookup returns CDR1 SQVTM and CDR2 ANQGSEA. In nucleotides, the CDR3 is TGCAGCGTTGAACAACAGGGGGCCCCCTACAATGAGCAGTTCTTC. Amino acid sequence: CSVEQQGAPYNEQFF.

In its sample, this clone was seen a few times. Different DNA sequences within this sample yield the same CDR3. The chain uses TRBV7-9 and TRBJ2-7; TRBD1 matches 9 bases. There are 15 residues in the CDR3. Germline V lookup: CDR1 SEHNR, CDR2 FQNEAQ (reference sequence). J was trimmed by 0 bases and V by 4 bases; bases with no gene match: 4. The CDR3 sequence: CASSSDRGSSYEQYF. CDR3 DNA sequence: TGTGCCAGCAGCTCCGACAGGGGGAGCTCCTACGAGCAGTACTTC.

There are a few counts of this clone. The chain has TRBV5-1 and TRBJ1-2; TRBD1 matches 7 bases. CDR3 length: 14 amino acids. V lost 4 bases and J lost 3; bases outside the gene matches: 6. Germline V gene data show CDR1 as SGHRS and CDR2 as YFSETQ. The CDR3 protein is CASSPGQADYGYTF. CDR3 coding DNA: TGCGCCAGCAGCCCCGGACAGGCCGACTATGGCTACACCTTC.

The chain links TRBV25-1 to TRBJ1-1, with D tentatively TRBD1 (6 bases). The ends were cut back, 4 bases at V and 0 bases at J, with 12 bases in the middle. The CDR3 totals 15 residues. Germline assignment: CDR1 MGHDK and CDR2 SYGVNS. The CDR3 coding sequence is TGTGCCAGCAGTGGAAACAGGGACATGAACACTGAAGCTTTCTTT. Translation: CASSGNRDMNTEAFF.